Below, one T cell receptor (beta chain) is given with its context. The data were taken from a study of blood T cell repertoires in COVID-19. Background on the study: T cells, B-cell-depleted T cells, or PBMCs supplied cDNA or gDNA.

Participants, roughly 18 to 89 years old, spanned 25 or so US areas. The repertoire was sequenced with immunoSEQ multiplex PCR; TCRdb's copy has only in-frame clones and lacks some. This repertoire shows 300,000 to 350,000 clones, nearly 90% found once; its top ten account for roughly a tenth. The source of this sequence is a woman in her twenties or thirties who had recovered from COVID-19. What was sequenced was PBMCs or T cells enriched from blood (not recorded which).

The DNA of the CDR3 is TGCAGCGTTCGGCGGTCGCCTGGAAACACCATATATTTT. Amino acids: CSVRRSPGNTIYF. V is TRBV29-1 and J is TRBJ1-3; D is uncertain. The CDR3 covers 13 residues. V was clipped by 5 bases and J by 2 bases, with 10 bases between them. Germline CDR1 and CDR2: SQVTM and ANQGSEA.